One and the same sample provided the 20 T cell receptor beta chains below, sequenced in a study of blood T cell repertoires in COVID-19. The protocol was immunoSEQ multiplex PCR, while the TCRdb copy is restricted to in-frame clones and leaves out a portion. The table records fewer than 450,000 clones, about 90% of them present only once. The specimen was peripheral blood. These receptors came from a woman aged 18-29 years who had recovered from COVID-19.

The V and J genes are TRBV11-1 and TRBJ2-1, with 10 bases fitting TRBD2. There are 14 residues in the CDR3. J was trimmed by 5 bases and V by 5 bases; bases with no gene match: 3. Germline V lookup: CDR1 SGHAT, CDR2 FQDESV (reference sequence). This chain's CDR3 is CASSRTSGHNEQFF. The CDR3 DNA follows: TGTGCCAGCAGCCGGACTAGCGGCCACAATGAGCAGTTCTTC. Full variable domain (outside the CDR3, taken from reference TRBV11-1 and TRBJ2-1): EAEVAQSPRYKITEKSQAVAFWCDPISGHATLYWYRQILGQGPELLVQFQDESVVDDSQLPKDRFSAERLKGVDSTLKIQPAELGDSAMYLCASSRTSGHNEQFFGPGTRLTVL.

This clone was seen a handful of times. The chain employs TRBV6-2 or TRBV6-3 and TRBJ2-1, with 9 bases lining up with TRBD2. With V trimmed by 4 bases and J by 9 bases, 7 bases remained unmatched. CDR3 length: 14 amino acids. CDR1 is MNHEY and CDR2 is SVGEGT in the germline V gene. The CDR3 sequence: CASSSYSGRGEQFF. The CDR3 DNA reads TGTGCCAGCAGTTCTTATAGCGGGAGAGGTGAGCAGTTCTTC.

CDR3 loop: CASSLGSGTVYNEQFF. The CDR3 coding sequence is TGCGCCAGCAGCCTGGGGTCCGGGACAGTCTACAATGAGCAGTTCTTC. The chain joins TRBV5-1 to TRBJ2-1; TRBD1 matches 7 bases. The CDR3 runs 16 residues. Per the germline V gene, CDR1 is SGHRS and CDR2 is YFSETQ. J gave up 3 bases and V 4 bases, and 10 bases lay outside the gene matches.

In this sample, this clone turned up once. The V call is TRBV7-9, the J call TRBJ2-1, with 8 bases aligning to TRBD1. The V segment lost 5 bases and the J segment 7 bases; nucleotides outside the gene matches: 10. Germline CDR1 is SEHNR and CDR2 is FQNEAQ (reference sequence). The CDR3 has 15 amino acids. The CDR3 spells CASSPSPDRENEQFF. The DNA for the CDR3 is TGTGCCAGCAGCCCCTCCCCGGACAGGGAAAATGAGCAGTTCTTC.

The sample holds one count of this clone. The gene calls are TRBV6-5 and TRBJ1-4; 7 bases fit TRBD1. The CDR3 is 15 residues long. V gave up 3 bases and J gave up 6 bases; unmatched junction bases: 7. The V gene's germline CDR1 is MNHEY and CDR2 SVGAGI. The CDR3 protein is CASSYSDRDYEKLFF. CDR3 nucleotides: TGTGCCAGCAGTTATAGTGACAGGGATTATGAAAAACTGTTTTTT.

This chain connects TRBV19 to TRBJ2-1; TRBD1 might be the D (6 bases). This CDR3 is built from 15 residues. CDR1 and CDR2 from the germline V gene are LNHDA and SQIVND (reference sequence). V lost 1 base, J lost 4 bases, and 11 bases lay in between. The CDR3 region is CASSIGAGTYNEQFF. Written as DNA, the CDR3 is TGTGCCAGTAGTATAGGGGCCGGGACATACAATGAGCAGTTCTTC.

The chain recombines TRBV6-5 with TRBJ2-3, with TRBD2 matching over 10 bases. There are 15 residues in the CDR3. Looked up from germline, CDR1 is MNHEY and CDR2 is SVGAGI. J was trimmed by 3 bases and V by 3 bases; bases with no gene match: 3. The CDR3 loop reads CASSYLAGETDTQYF. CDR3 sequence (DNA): TGTGCCAGCAGTTATCTAGCGGGAGAAACAGATACGCAGTATTTT.

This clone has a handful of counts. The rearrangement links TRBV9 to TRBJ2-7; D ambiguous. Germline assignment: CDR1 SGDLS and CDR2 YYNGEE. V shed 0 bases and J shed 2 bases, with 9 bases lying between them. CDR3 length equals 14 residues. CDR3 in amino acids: CASSVGPAPYEQYV. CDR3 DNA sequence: TGTGCCAGCAGCGTAGGCCCAGCGCCCTACGAGCAGTACGTC.

The CDR3 DNA is TGTGCCATCAGTGAGTCGATGACTAGCGGGAGCGATACGCAGTATTTT. Amino acids: CAISESMTSGSDTQYF. This rearrangement joins TRBV10-3 to TRBJ2-3; 12 bases match TRBD2. Germline trimming cut 0 bases from V and 6 bases from J; bases unmatched to any gene: 4. Germline V gene lookup returns CDR1 ENHRY and CDR2 SYGVKD. This CDR3 comprises 16 residues.

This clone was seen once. CDR3 sequence reads: CASSELLLGTSEKIAENEQFF. CDR3 DNA: TGCGCCAGCAGTGAGTTATTGCTCGGGACTAGCGAGAAGATAGCGGAAAATGAGCAGTTCTTC. V gene TRBV10-2 combines with J gene TRBJ2-1; 10 nucleotides agree with TRBD2. The CDR3 sequence is 21 residues long. V was pared by 1 base and J by 7 bases, with 22 bases of the junction left unmatched. Germline loops: CDR1 WSHSY, CDR2 SAAADI.

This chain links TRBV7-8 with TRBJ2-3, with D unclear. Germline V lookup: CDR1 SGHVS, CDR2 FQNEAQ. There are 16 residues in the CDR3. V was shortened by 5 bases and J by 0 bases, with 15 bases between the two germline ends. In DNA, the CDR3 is TGTGCCAGCAGCCCGCCCTACCCCGCGAGCACAGATACGCAGTATTTT. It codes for CASSPPYPASTDTQYF.

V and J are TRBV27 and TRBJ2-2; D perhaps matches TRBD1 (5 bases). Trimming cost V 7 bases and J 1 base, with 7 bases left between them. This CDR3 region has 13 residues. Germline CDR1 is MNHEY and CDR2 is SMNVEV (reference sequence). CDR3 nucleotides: TGTGCCAGCAAGCAGGGGAACACCGGGGAGCTGTTTTTT. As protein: CASKQGNTGELFF.

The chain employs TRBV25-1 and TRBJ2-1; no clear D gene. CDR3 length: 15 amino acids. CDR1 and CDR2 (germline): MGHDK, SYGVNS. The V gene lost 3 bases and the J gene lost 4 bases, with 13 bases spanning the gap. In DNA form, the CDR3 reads TGTGCCAGCAGTGAGCCCAAAGGAGCGTACAATGAGCAGTTCTTC. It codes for CASSEPKGAYNEQFF.

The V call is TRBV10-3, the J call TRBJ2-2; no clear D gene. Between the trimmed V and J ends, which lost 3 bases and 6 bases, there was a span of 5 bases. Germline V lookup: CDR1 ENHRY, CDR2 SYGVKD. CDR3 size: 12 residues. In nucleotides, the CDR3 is TGTGCCATCAGTGACATAGCCGGGGAGCTGTTTTTT. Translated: CAISDIAGELFF.

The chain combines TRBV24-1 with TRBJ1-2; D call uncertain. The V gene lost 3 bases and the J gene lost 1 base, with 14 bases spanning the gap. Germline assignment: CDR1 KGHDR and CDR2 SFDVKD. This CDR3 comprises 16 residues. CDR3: CATSDARGTDNYGYTF. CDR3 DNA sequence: TGTGCCACCAGTGATGCCCGCGGAACTGATAACTATGGCTACACCTTC.

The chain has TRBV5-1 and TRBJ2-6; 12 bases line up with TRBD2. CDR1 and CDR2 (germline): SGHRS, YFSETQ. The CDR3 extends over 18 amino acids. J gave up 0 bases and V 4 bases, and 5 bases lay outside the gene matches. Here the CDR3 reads CASSPGLAGSSGANVLTF. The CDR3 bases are TGCGCCAGCAGCCCCGGACTAGCGGGGTCCTCTGGGGCCAACGTCCTGACTTTC.

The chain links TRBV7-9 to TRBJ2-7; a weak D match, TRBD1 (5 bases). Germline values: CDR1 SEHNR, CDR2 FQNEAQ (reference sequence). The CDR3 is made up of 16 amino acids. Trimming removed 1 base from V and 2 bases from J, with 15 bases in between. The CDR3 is CASSLVGQGETYEQYV. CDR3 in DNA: TGTGCCAGCAGCTTAGTCGGCCAGGGCGAGACCTACGAGCAGTACGTC.

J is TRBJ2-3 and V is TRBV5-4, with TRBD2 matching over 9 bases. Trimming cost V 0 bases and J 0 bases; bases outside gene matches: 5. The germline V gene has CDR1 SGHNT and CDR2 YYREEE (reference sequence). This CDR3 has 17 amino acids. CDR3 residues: CASSLDRTSASTDTQYF. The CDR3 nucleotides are TGTGCCAGCAGCTTGGACAGGACTAGCGCGAGCACAGATACGCAGTATTTT.

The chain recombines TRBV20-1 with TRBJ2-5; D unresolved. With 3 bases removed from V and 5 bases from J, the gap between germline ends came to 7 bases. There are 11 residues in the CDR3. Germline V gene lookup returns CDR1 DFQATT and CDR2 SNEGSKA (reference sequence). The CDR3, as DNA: TGCAGTGCTAGCAGGATGGAGACCCAGTACTTC. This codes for CSASRMETQYF.

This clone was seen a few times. This CDR3 is CAWSVGQGTDGYTF. CDR3 bases: TGTGCCTGGAGCGTTGGACAGGGTACGGATGGCTACACCTTC. The chain uses TRBV30 and TRBJ1-2; 8 bases are shared with TRBD1. Trimming cost V 3 bases and J 6 bases; bases outside gene matches: 9. The CDR3 is 14 amino acids. The germline V gene encodes CDR1 GTSNPN and CDR2 SVGIG (reference sequence). Supplemented by reference TRBV30 and TRBJ1-2, the full variable domain reads SQTIHQWPATLVQPVGSPLSLECTVEGTSNPNLYWYRQAAGRGLQLLFYSVGIGQISSEVPQNLSASRPQDRQFILSSKKLLLSDSGFYLCAWSVGQGTDGYTFGSGTRLTVV.